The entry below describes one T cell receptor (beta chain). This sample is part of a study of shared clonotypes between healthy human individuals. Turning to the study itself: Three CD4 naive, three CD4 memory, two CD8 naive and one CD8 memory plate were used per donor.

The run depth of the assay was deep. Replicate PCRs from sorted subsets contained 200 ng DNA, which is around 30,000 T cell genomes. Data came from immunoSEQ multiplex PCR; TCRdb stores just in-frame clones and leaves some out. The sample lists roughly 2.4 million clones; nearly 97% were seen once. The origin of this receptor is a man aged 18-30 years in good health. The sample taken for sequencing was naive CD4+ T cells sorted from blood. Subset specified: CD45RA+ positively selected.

This chain's CDR3 is CASLGGLAGGKDTQYF. Written as DNA, the CDR3 is TGCGCCAGCCTCGGCGGACTAGCGGGGGGAAAAGATACGCAGTATTTT. The V gene is TRBV10-2, the J gene TRBJ2-3, with 14 bases matching TRBD2. The CDR3 consists of 16 residues. V was clipped by 8 bases and J by 5 bases; unmatched bases: 9. Per the germline V gene, CDR1 is WSHSY and CDR2 is SAAADI.